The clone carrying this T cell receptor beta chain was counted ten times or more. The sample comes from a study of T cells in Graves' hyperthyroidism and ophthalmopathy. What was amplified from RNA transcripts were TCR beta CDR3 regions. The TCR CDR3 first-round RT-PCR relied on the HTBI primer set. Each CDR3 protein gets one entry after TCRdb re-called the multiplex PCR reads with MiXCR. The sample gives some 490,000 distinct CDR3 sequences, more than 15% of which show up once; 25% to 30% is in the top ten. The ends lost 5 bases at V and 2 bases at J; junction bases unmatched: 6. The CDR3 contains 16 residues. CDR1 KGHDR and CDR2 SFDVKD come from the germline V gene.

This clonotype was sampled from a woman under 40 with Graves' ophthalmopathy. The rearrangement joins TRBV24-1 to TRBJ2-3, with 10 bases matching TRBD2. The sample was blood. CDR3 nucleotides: TGTGCCACCAGTGCGGTACTAGCGGGGAACACAGATACGCAGTATTTT. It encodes CATSAVLAGNTDTQYF.